This T cell receptor beta chain came from a study of control samples from healthy donors and cancer patients. V gave up 0 bases and J gave up 4 bases, with 13 bases separating them. CDR3 length: 15 residues. Germline assignment: CDR1 SGHRS and CDR2 YFSETQ. The assay was immunoSEQ multiplex PCR, and TCRdb's table has in-frame clones only and misses some. Of approximately 94,000 clones detected, approximately 91% appear once; the ten largest clones hold about 0.92%. The TCR originated in a woman under 40 in good health. The sample was blood. The V call is TRBV5-1, the J call TRBJ2-5, with no clear D. CDR3 amino acids: CASSLAVGSGETQYF. For the CDR3, the DNA is TGCGCCAGCAGCTTGGCCGTGGGGTCGGGAGAGACCCAGTACTTC.